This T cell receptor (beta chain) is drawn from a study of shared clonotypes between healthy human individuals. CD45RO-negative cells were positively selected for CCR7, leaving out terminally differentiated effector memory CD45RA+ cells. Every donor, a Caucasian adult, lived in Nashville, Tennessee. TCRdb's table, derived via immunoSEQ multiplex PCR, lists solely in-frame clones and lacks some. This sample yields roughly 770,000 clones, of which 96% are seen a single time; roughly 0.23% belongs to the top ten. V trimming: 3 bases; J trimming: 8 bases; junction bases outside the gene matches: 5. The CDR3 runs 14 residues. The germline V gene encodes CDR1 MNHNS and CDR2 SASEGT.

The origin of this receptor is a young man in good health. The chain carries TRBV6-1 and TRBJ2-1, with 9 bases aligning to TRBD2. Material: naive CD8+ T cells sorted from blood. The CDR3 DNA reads TGTGCCAGCAGTGACTACGGGACTAGCTATGAGCAGTTCTTC. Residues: CASSDYGTSYEQFF.